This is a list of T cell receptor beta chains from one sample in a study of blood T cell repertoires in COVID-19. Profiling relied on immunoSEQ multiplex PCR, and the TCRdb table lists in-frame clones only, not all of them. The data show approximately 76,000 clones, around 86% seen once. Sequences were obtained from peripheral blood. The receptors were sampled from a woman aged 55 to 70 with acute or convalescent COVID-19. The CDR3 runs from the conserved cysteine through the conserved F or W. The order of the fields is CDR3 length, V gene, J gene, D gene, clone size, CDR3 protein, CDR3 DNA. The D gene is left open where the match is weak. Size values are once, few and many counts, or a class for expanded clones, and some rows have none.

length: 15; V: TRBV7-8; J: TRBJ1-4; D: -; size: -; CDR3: CASSPLGTTNEKLFF; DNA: TGTGCCAGCAGCCCCCTCGGGACAACTAATGAAAAACTGTTTTTT
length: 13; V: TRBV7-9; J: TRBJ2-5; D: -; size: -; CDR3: CASSSERVATQYF; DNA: TGTGCCAGCAGCTCCGAGAGGGTGGCGACCCAGTACTTC
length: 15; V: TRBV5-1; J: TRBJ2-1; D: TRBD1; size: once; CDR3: CASSRDSPSYNEQFF; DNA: TGCGCCAGCAGCAGGGACAGCCCCTCCTACAATGAGCAGTTCTTC
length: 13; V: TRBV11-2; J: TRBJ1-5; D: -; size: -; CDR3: CASSLDPDQPQHF; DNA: TGTGCCAGCAGCTTAGATCCCGATCAGCCCCAGCATTTT
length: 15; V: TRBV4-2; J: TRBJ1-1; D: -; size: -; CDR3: CASSQETGLPAEAFF; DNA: TGTGCCAGCAGCCAAGAAACTGGGCTTCCCGCTGAAGCTTTCTTT
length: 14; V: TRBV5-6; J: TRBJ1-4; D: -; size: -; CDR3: CASSRTGWNEKLFF; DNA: TGTGCCAGCAGTCGTACAGGGTGGAATGAAAAACTGTTTTTT
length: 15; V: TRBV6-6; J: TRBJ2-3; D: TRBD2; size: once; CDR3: CASSLGGGDTDTQYF; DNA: TGTGCCAGCAGTTTGGGCGGGGGAGACACAGATACGCAGTATTTT
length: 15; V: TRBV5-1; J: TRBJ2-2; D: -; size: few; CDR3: CASSLDVGEAGELFF; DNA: TGCGCCAGCAGCTTGGACGTGGGGGAGGCCGGGGAGCTGTTTTTT
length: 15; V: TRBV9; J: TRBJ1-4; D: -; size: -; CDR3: CASSPGQGINEKLFF; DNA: TGTGCCAGCAGCCCCGGGCAGGGAATTAATGAAAAACTGTTTTTT
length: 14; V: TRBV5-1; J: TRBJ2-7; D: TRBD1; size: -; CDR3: CASTPGQGISKQYF; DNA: TGCGCCAGCACCCCGGGACAGGGGATTTCGAAGCAGTACTTC
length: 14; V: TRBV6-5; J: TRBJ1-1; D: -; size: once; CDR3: CASEGVWGNTEAFF; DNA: TGTGCCAGCGAGGGGGTTTGGGGGAACACTGAAGCTTTCTTT
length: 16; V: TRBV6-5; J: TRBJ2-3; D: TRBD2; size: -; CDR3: CASSYSGRGSTDTQYF; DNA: TGTGCCAGCAGTTACTCCGGGAGGGGGAGCACAGATACGCAGTATTTT
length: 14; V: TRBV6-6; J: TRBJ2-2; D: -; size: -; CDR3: CASSLRRDGGELFF; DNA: TGTGCCAGCAGTTTACGCAGGGATGGCGGGGAGCTGTTTTTT
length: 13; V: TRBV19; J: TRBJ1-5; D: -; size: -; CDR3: CASSNGLNQPQHF; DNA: TGTGCCAGTAGCAACGGACTCAATCAGCCCCAGCATTTT
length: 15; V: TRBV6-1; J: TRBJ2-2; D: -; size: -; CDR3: CASSEHGRATGELFF; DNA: TGTGCCAGCAGTGAACATGGCAGGGCCACCGGGGAGCTGTTTTTT
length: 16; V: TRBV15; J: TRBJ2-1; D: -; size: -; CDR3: CATSRDRGSINNEQFF; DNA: TGTGCCACCAGCAGAGATCGGGGATCAATCAACAATGAGCAGTTCTTC
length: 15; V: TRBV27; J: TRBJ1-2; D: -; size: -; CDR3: CASSLGSGRGYGYTF; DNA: TGTGCCAGCAGTTTAGGATCGGGCAGGGGCTATGGCTACACCTTC
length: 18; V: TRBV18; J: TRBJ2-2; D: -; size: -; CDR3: CASSLEAQVGARTGELFF; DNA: TGTGCCAGCTCACTCGAGGCACAGGTAGGGGCGAGAACCGGGGAGCTGTTTTTT
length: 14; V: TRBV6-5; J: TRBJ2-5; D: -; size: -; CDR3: CASTRQPTQETQYF; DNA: TGTGCCAGCACTCGACAGCCAACCCAAGAGACCCAGTACTTC
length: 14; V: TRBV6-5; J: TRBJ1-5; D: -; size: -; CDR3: CASSYEGINQPQHF; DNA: TGTGCCAGCAGTTATGAGGGTATCAATCAGCCCCAGCATTTT
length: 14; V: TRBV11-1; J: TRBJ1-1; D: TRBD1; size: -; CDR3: CASSRDRGKTEAFF; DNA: TGTGCCAGCAGCCGGGACAGGGGGAAAACTGAAGCTTTCTTT
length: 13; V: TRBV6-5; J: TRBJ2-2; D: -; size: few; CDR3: CASTRPRTGELFF; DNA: TGTGCCAGCACCCGTCCTCGCACCGGGGAGCTGTTTTTT
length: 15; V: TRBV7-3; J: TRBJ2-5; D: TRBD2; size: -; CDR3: CASSISGGFQETQYF; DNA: TGTGCCAGCAGCATTAGCGGGGGGTTCCAAGAGACCCAGTACTTC
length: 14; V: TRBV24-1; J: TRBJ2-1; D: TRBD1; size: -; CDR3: CATSALDRVNEQFF; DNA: TGTGCCACCAGTGCCCTGGACAGGGTAAATGAGCAGTTCTTC
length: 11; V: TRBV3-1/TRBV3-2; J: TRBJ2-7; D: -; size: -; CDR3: CASSLNSEQYF; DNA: TGTGCCAGCAGCCTCAACAGCGAGCAGTACTTC
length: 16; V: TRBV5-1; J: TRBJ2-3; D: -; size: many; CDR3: CASSADPGTSTDTQYF; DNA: TGCGCCAGCAGCGCGGATCCCGGGACAAGCACAGATACGCAGTATTTT
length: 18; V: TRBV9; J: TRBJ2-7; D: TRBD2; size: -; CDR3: CASSVASGGRRYADEQYF; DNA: TGTGCCAGCAGCGTAGCTAGCGGGGGGCGACGGTACGCGGACGAGCAGTACTTC
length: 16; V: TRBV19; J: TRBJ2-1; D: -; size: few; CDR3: CASSIRNSQRHNEQFF; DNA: TGTGCCAGTAGTATCCGTAATAGCCAAAGGCACAATGAGCAGTTCTTC
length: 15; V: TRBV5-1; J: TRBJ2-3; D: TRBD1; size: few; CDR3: CASSPGGHSTDTQYF; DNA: TGCGCCAGCAGCCCAGGGGGACACAGCACAGATACGCAGTATTTT
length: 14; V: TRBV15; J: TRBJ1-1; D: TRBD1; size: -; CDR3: CATSRGRTGGEAFF; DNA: TGTGCCACCAGCAGAGGACGGACAGGGGGTGAAGCTTTCTTT
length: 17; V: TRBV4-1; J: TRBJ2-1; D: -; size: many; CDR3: CASSPVDRRISYNEQFF; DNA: TGCGCCAGCAGCCCCGTTGACAGGAGAATCTCCTACAATGAGCAGTTCTTC
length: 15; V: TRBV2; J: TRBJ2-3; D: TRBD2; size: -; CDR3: CASSGTSGGTDTQYF; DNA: TGTGCCAGCAGCGGGACTAGCGGGGGGACAGATACGCAGTATTTT
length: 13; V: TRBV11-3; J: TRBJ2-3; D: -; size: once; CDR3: CASSQGSTDTQYF; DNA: TGTGCCAGCAGTCAGGGGAGCACAGATACGCAGTATTTT
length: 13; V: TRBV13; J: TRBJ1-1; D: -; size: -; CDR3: CASSLLRRTEAFF; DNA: TGTGCCAGCAGCTTATTGAGGAGGACTGAAGCTTTCTTT
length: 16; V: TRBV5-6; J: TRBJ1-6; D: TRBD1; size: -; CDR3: CASSILDRVWNSPLHF; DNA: TGTGCCAGCAGCATACTGGACAGGGTATGGAATTCACCCCTCCACTTT
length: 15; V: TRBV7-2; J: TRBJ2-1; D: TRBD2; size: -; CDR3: CATDVAGRESGEQFF; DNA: TGTGCCACTGACGTAGCGGGGAGGGAGTCCGGTGAGCAGTTCTTC
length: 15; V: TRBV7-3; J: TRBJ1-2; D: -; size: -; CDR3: CASSLGPPGEHGYTF; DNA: TGTGCCAGCAGCTTAGGACCCCCCGGGGAACATGGCTACACCTTC
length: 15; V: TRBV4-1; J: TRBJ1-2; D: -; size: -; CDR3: CASSQDPPLNYGYTF; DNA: TGCGCCAGCAGCCAAGATCCTCCGCTAAACTATGGCTACACCTTC
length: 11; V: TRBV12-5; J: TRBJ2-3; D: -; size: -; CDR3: CASTPTNTQYF; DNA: TGTGCTAGTACCCCAACAAATACGCAGTATTTT
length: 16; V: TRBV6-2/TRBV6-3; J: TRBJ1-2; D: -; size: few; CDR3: CASSSRAARYPHGYTF; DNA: TGTGCCAGCAGTTCGAGGGCAGCCCGATATCCCCATGGCTACACCTTC
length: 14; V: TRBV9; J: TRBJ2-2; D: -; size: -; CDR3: CASSTASLTGELFF; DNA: TGTGCCAGCAGCACAGCCAGTTTAACCGGGGAGCTGTTTTTT
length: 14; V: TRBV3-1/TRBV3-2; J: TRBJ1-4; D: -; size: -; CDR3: CASSQGATNEKLFF; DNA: TGTGCCAGCAGCCAAGGAGCCACTAATGAAAAACTGTTTTTT
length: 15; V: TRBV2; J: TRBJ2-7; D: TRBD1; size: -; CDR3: CASSALGQVSYEQYF; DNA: TGTGCCAGCAGTGCCTTGGGACAGGTCTCCTACGAGCAGTACTTC
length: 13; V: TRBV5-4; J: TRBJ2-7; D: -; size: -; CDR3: CASSLVGGDEQYF; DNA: TGTGCCAGCAGCTTGGTCGGCGGGGACGAGCAGTACTTC
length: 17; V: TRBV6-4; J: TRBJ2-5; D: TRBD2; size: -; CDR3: CASNPILAGEIVKTQYF; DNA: TGTGCCAGCAATCCGATCTTAGCGGGCGAAATTGTCAAGACCCAGTACTTC
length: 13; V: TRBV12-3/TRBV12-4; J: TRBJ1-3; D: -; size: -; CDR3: CASSFDGGNTIYF; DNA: TGTGCCAGCAGTTTTGACGGGGGAAACACCATATATTTT
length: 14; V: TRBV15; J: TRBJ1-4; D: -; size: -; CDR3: CATRQGAFNEKLFF; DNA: TGTGCCACCCGCCAGGGCGCCTTTAATGAAAAACTGTTTTTT
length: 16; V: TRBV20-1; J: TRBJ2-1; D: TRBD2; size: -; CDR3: CSASDRGGSSYNEQFF; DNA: TGCAGTGCTAGTGATCGCGGGGGGTCCTCCTACAATGAGCAGTTCTTC
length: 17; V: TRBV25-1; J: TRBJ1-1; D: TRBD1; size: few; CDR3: CASSAPGQEIGHSEAFF; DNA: TGTGCCAGCAGTGCCCCGGGACAGGAGATAGGGCACAGTGAAGCTTTCTTT
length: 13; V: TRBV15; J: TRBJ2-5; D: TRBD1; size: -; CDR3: CATSGDRQETQYF; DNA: TGTGCCACCAGCGGGGACAGACAAGAGACCCAGTACTTC
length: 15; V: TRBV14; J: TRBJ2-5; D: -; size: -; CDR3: CASSPSVRLQETQYF; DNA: TGTGCCAGCAGCCCCTCCGTCCGCCTACAAGAGACCCAGTACTTC
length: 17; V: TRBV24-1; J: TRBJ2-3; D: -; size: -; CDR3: CATSEGGGPPSTDTQYF; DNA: TGTGCCACCAGTGAGGGCGGGGGCCCGCCTAGCACAGATACGCAGTATTTT
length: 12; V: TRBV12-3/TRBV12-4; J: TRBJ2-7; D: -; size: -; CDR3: CASSSTAYEQYF; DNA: TGTGCCAGCAGTTCGACAGCCTACGAGCAGTACTTC
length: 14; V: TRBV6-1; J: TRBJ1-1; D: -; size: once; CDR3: CASSETFMNTEAFF; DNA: TGTGCCAGCAGTGAGACTTTTATGAACACTGAAGCTTTCTTT
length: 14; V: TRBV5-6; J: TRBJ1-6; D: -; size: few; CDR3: CASNQPGFNSPLHF; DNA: TGTGCCAGCAACCAGCCAGGTTTCAATTCACCCCTCCACTTT